The source of this TCR beta chain is a study of Ad26.COV2.S vaccination and SARS-CoV-2 variants. Study findings and constraints: It was reported that spike-specific CD8+ and CD4+ T cell responses were substantially broad after vaccination. Those who received vaccine or placebo ended up with similar non-spike TCR breadth.

As to treatment: 15 to 20 received Ad26.COV2.S at low or high dose, single or two shots; 5 received placebo; per-sample allocation not given. Day 63 following the first vaccine or placebo injection was when the samples were taken. Profiled with immunoSEQ multiplex PCR; TCRdb holds only in-frame clones, not every one. The sample contains hundreds of thousands of clones, approximately 90% of which appear only once. This CDR3 has 11 amino acids. Between the trimmed V and J ends, which lost 3 bases and 1 base, there was a span of 3 bases. Germline V lookup: CDR1 SQVTM, CDR2 ANQGSEA. This clone was counted once. The antigen remains undetermined. In the same sample, other DNA sequences code for this CDR3.

Sequenced material: peripheral blood, taken in a trial of Ad26.COV2.S vaccine versus placebo. The chain recombines TRBV29-1 with TRBJ1-1; D is uncertain. The receptor was isolated from a person aged 18 to 65 who received the Ad26.COV2.S COVID-19 vaccine or a placebo. The chain's CDR3 is CSVEGNTEAFF. The CDR3 DNA sequence: TGCAGCGTTGAGGGGAACACTGAAGCTTTCTTT.